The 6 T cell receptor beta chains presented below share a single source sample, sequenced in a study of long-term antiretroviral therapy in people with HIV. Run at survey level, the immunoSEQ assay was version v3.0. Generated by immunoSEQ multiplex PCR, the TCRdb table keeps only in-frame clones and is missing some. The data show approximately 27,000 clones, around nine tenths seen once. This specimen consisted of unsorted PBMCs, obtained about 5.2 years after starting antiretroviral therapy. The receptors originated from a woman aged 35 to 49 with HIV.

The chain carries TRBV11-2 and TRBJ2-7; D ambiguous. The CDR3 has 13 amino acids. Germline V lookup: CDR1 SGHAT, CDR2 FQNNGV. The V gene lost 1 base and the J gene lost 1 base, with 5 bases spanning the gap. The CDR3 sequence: CASSLGSSYEQYF. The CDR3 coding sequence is TGTGCCAGCAGCTTAGGCAGTTCCTACGAGCAGTACTTC.

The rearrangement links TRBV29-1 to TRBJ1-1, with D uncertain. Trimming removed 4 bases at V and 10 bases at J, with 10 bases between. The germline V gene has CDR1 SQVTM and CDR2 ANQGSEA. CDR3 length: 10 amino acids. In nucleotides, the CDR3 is TGCAGCGTTGGGCAGACGGCAGCTTTCTTT. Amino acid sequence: CSVGQTAAFF.

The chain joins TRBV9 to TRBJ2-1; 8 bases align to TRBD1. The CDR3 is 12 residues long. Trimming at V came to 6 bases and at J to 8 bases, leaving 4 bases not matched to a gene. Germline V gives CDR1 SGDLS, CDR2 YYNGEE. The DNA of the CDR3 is TGTGCCAGCACCTCAGGGGGCGATGAGCAGTTCTTC. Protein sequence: CASTSGGDEQFF.

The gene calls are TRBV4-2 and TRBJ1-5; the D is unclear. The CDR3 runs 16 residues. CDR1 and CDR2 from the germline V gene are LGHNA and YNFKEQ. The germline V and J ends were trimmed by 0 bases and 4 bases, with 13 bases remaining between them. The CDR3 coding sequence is TGTGCCAGCAGCCAAGAGTGGCAAATGGGAAATCAGCCCCAGCATTTT. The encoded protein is CASSQEWQMGNQPQHF.

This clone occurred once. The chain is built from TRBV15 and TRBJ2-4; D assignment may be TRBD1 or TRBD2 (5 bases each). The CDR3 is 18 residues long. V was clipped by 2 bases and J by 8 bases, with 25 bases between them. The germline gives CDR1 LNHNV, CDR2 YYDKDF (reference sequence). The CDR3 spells CATSRSRRTIRSGDIQYF. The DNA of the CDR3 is TGTGCCACCAGCAGATCGAGGAGGACAATAAGGTCCGGTGACATTCAGTACTTC.

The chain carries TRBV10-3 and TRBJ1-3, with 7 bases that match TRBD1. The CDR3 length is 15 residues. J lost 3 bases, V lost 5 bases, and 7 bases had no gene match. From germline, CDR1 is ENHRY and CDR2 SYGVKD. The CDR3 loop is CAISPAGGGGNTIYF. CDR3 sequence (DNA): TGTGCCATCAGTCCCGCAGGGGGTGGTGGAAACACCATATATTTT.